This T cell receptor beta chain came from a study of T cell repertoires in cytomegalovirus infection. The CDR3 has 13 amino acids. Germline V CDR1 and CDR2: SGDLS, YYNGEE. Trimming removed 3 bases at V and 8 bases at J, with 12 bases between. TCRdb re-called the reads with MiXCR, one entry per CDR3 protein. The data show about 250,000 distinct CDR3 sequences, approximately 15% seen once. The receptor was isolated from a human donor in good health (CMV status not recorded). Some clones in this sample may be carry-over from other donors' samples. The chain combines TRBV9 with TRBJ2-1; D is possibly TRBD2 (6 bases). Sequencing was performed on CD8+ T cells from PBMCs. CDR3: CASSGRRDDEQFF. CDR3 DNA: TGTGCCAGCAGCGGCCGGAGGGACGATGAGCAGTTCTTC. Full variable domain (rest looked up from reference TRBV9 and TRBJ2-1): DSGVTQTPKHLITATGQRVTLRCSPRSGDLSVYWYQQSLDQGLQFLIQYYNGEERAKGNILERFSAQQFPDLHSELNLSSLELGDSALYFCASSGRRDDEQFFGPGTRLTVL.